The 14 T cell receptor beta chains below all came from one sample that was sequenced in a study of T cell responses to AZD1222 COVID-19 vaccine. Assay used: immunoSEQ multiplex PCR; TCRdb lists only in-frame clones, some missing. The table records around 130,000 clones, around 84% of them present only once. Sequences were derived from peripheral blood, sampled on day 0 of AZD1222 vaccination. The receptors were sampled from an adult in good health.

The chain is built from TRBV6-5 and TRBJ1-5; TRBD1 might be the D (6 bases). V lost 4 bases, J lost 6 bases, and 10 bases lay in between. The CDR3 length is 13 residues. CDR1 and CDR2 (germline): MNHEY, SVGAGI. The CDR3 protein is CASSLQGAQPQHF. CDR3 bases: TGTGCCAGCAGTTTACAGGGCGCTCAGCCCCAGCATTTT.

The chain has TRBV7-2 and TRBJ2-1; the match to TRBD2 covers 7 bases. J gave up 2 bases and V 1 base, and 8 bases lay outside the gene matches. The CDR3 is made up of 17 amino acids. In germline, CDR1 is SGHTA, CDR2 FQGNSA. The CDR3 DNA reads TGTGCCAGCAGCTTAGAAGGGCTAGCGGCTACCTACAATGAGCAGTTCTTC. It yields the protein CASSLEGLAATYNEQFF.

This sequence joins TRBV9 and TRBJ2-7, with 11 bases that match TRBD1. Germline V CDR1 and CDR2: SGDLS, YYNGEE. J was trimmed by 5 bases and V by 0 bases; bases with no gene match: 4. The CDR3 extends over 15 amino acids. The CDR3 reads CASSVVGQGADEQYF. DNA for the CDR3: TGTGCCAGCAGCGTAGTTGGACAGGGGGCCGACGAGCAGTACTTC.

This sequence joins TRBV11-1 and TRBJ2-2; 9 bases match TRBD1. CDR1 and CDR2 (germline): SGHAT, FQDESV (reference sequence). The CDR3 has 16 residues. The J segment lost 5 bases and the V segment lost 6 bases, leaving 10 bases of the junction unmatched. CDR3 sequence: CASRTNPGTGTGELFF. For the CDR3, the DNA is TGTGCCAGCAGAACTAATCCCGGGACAGGGACCGGGGAGCTGTTTTTT.

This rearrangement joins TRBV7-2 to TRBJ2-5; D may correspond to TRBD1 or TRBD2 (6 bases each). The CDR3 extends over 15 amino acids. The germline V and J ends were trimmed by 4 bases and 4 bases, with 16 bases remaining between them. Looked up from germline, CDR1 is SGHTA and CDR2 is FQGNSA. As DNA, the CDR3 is TGTGCCAGCAGCTCTCAATTGGGGGGCCTAGAGACCCAGTACTTC. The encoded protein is CASSSQLGGLETQYF.

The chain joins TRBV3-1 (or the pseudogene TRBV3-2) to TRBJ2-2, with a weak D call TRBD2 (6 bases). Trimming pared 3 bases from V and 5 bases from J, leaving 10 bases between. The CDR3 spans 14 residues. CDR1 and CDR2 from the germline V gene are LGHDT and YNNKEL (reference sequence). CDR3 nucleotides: TGTGCCAGCAGCCAGGGACTGGATACCGGGGAGCTGTTTTTT. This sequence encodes CASSQGLDTGELFF.

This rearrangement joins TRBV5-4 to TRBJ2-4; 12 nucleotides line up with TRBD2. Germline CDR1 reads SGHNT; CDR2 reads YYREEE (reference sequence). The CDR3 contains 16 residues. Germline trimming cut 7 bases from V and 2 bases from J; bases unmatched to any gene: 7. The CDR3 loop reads CASWLAGGGSKNIQYF. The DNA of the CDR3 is TGTGCCAGCTGGCTAGCGGGAGGGGGGTCCAAAAACATTCAGTACTTC.

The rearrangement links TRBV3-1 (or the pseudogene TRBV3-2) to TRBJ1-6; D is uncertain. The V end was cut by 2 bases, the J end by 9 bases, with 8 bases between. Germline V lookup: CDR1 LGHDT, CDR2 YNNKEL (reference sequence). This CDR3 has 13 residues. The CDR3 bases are TGTGCCAGCAGCCAACAGGTTGGTTCACCCCTCCACTTT. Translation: CASSQQVGSPLHF.

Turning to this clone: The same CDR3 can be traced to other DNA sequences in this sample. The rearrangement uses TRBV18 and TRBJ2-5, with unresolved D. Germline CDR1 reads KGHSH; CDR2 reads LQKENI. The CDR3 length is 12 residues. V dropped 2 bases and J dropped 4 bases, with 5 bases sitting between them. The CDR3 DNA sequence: TGTGCCAGCTCACCAGTCCCAGAGACCCAGTACTTC. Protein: CASSPVPETQYF.

The CDR3 here is CASSVDKGNTEAFF. CDR3 bases: TGTGCCAGCAGCGTAGACAAAGGGAACACTGAAGCTTTCTTT. The chain is built from TRBV9 and TRBJ1-1; D remains unclear. CDR1 and CDR2 (germline): SGDLS, YYNGEE. The germline V and J ends were trimmed by 0 bases and 1 base, with 7 bases remaining between them. This CDR3 is 14 amino acids long. Based on the CDR3 plus reference TRBV9 and TRBJ1-1, the full variable domain is DSGVTQTPKHLITATGQRVTLRCSPRSGDLSVYWYQQSLDQGLQFLIQYYNGEERAKGNILERFSAQQFPDLHSELNLSSLELGDSALYFCASSVDKGNTEAFFGQGTRLTVV.

CDR3 loop: CASSDISSYNEQFF. For the CDR3, the DNA is TGTGCCAGCAGTGACATCAGTTCCTACAATGAGCAGTTCTTC. This chain connects TRBV28 to TRBJ2-1; D is unresolved. Trimming took off 5 bases at V and 1 base at J, with 9 bases between the two ends. The CDR3 runs 14 residues. Germline lookup yields CDR1 MDHEN and CDR2 SYDVKM.

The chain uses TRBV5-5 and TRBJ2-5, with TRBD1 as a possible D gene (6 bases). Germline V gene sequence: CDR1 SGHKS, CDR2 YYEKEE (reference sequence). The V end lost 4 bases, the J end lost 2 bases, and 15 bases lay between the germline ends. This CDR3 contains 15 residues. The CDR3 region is CASSQRPRGQETQYF. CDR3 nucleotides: TGTGCCAGCAGCCAGAGGCCCAGGGGACAAGAGACCCAGTACTTC.

The CDR3 loop reads CASTQLGSSGETQYF. The CDR3 nucleotides read TGTGCCAGCACTCAACTGGGGTCTAGCGGGGAGACCCAGTACTTC. The chain has TRBV9 and TRBJ2-5; 8 bases map to TRBD2. Germline CDR1 and CDR2: SGDLS and YYNGEE. This CDR3 has 15 residues. With 6 bases clipped from V and 5 bases from J, the junction kept 12 bases outside the gene matches.

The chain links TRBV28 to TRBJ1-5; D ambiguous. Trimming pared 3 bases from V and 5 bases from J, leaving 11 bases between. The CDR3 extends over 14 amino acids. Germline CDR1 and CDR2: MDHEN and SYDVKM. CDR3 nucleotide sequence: TGTGCCAGCAGTTTCCGGGAGTGGGATCAGCCCCAGCATTTT. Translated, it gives CASSFREWDQPQHF. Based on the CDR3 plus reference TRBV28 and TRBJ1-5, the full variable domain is DVKVTQSSRYLVKRTGEKVFLECVQDMDHENMFWYRQDPGLGLRLIYFSYDVKMKEKGDIPEGYSVSREKKERFSLILESASTNQTSMYLCASSFREWDQPQHFGDGTRLSIL.